This T cell receptor (beta chain) was identified during a study of blood T cell repertoires in COVID-19. Study information: The study drew acute and convalescent COVID-19 samples from the United States, Italy and Spain. From T cells, B-cell-depleted T cells, or PBMCs came the material, which was cDNA or gDNA.

Per the authors' pipeline: Counts of nucleated cells, estimated from reference gene primer amplification, were obtained. TCRdb's copy holds only in-frame clones and misses some; the assay was immunoSEQ multiplex PCR. D and trimming come from the DNA, and the V and J calls and clone size come from that table. The sample carries 200,000 to 250,000 clones, approximately 90% recorded once. Per the germline V gene, CDR1 is DFQATT and CDR2 is SNEGSKA (reference sequence). The length of the CDR3 is 11 residues. V lost 6 bases and J lost 0, with 5 bases in between. Sequenced: peripheral blood. This chain joins TRBV20-1 and TRBJ1-2; D not certain. This TCR derives from a man aged 25 to 45 with acute or convalescent COVID-19. The CDR3 region is CSARANYGYTF. CDR3 coding DNA: TGCAGTGCCCGAGCTAACTATGGCTACACCTTC.